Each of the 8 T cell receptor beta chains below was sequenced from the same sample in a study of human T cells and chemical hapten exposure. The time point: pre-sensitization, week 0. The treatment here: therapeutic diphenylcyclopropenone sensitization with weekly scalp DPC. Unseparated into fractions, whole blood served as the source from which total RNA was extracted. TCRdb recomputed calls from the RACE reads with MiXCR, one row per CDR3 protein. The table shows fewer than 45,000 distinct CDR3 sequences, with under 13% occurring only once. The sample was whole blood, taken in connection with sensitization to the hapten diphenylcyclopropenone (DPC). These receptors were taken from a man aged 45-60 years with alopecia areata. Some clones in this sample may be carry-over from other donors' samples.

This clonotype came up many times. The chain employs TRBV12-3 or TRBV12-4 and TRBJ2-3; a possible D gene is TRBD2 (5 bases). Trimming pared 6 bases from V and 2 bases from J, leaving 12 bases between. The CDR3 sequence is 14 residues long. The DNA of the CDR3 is TGTGCCAGCAGCCTACAGCGGAACACAGATACGCAGTATTTT. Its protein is CASSLQRNTDTQYF.

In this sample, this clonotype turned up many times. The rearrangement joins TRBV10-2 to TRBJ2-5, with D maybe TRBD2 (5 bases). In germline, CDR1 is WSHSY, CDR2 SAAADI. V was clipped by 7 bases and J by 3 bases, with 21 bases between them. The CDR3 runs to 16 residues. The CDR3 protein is CASKRVQASRKETQYF. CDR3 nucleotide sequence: TGCGCCAGCAAACGGGTCCAGGCTAGCAGAAAAGAGACCCAGTACTTC.

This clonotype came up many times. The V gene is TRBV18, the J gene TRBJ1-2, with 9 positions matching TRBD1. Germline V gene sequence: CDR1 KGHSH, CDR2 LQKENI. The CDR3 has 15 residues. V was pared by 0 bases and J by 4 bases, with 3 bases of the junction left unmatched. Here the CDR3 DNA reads TGTGCCAGCTCACCACCGGGACAGGGAGCCTATGGCTACACCTTC. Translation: CASSPPGQGAYGYTF.

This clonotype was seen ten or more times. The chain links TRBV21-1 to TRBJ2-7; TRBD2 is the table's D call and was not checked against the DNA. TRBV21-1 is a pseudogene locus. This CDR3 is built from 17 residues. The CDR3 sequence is CASSTSGGLAGGYEQYF. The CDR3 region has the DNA TGTGCCAGCAGCACCTCAGGGGGACTAGCGGGAGGATACGAGCAGTACTTC.

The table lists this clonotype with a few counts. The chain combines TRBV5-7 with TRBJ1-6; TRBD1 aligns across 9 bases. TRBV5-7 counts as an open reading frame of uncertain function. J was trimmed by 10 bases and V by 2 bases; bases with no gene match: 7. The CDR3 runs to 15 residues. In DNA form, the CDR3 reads TGTGCCAGCAGCTTCGTTCGACAGGGGGTCTCACCCCTCCACTTT. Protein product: CASSFVRQGVSPLHF.

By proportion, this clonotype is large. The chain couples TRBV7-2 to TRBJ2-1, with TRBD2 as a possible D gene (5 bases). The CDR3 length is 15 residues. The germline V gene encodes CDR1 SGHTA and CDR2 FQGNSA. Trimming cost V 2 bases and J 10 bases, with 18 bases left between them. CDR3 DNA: TGTGCCAGCAGCTTATCGTCAGGACTTAGCCCCGAGCAGTTCTTC. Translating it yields CASSLSSGLSPEQFF. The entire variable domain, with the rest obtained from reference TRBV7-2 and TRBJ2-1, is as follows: GAGVSQSPSNKVTEKGKDVELRCDPISGHTALYWYRQSLGQGLEFLIYFQGNSAPDKSGLPSDRFSAERTGGSVSTLTIQRTQQEDSAVYLCASSLSSGLSPEQFFGPGTRLTVL.

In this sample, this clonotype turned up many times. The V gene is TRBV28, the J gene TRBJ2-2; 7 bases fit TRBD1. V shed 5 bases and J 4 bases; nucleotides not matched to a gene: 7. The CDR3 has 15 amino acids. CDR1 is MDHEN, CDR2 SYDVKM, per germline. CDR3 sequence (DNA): TGTGCCAGCAGTCATGACAGGGCAGGCACCGGGGAGCTGTTTTTT. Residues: CASSHDRAGTGELFF.

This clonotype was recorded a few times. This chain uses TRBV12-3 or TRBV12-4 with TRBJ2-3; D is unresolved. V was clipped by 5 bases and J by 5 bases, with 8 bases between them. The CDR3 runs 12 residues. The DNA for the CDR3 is TGTGCCAGCAGTCCTTTGGGAGATACGCAGTATTTT. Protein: CASSPLGDTQYF.